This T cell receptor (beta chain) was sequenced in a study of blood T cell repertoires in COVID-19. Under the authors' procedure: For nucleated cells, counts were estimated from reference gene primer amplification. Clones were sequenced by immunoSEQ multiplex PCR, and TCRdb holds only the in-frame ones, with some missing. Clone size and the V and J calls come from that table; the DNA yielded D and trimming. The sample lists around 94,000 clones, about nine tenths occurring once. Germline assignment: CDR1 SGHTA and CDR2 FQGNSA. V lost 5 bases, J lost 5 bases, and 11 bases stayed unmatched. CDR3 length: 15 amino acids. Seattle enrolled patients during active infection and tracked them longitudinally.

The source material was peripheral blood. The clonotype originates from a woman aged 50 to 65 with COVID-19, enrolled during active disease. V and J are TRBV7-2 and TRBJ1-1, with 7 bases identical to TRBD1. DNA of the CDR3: TGTGCCAGCAGCATAAACAGGGGAATGAGGACTGAAGCTTTCTTT. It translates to CASSINRGMRTEAFF.